The text below deals with one T cell receptor beta chain. In contrast to the negatively isolated CD8+ and CD4+ T cells, TEMRA cells were FACS-enriched. These data come from a study of CD8 T cells in Susac syndrome. RNA in amounts of about 0.5 to 1 ug was reverse transcribed with random hexamers. TCRdb independently ran MiXCR on the immunoSEQ multiplex PCR reads; one entry per CDR3 protein. The sample shows about 120,000 distinct CDR3 sequences, more than 85% of them seen only once. What was sequenced was CD4+ T cells from PBMCs. This receptor was taken from a human donor with multiple sclerosis.

The CDR3 protein is CASRDYEQYF. The CDR3 DNA sequence: TGTGCCAGCAGAGACTACGAGCAGTACTTC. V and J are TRBV2 and TRBJ2-7; D call uncertain. Germline V gene sequence: CDR1 SNHLY, CDR2 FYNNEI. V shed 6 bases and J shed 3 bases, with 3 bases lying between them. The CDR3 length is 10 residues.